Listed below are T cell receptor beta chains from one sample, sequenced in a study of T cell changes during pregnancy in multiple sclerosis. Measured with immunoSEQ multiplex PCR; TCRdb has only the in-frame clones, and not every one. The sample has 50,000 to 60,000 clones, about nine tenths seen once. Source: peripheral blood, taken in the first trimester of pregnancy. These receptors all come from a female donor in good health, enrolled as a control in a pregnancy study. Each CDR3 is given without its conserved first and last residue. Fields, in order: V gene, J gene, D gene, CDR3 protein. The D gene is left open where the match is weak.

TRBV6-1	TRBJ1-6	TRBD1	ASSVNRGQSPLH
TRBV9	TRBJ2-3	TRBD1	ASSVEKGAYTDTQY
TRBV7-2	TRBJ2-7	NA	ASSFSGLGLIYEQY
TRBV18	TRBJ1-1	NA	ASSPTGREAF
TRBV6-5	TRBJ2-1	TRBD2	ASRGGQRGNEQF
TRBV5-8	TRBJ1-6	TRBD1	ASSRSGTGSNSPLH
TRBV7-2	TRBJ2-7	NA	ASSLTSSRSYEQY
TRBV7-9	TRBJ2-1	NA	ASSRLEYEQF
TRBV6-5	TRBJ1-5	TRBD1	ASSPRGISNQPQH
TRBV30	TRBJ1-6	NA	AWRRQGGNNSPLH
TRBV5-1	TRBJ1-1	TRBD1	ASSGTGGKDTEAF
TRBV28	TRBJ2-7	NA	ASSSQEGRRGSYEQY
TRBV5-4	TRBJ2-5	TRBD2	ASSLPGTTSTPSQN
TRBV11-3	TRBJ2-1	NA	ASSLGGYNNEQF
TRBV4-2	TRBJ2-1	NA	ASSQDEVRYNEQF
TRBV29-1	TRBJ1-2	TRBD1	SVTGTGITYGYT
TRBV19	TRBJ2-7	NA	ASSMGRSSYEQY
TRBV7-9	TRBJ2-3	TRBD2	ASSLRGGRDTQY
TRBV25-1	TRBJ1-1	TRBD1	ASSERTGVLKAF
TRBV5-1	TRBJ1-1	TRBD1	ASRVRTGHMNTEAF